This T cell receptor (beta chain) was sequenced in a study of shared T cell receptors in the human thymus (dated by TCRdb to about 2021). Notes on the research overall: The study examined how self-reactive, shared T-cell receptor alpha chains are generated in the human thymus.

For CDR1 and CDR2, the germline V gene lists SGHAT and FQNNGV. V is trimmed back by 0 bases and J by 6 bases, and the junction contains 5 bases that no gene match accounts for. Reading from cysteine to phenylalanine, the CDR3 counts 16 amino acids. Just CDR3 DNA is preserved here, 48 bases in frame from base 1. Note on this clone: The clone's antigen remains unknown. No base-level quality is on record; no much larger clone is a single base apart.

Libraries were made using the immunoSEQ multiplex PCR assay. The immuneACCESS repertoire file appears here via TCRdb, limited to in-frame rearrangements. These files lack a portion of the clones; in checked studies, under half of the deficit traces to unresolved V genes, and the cause of the others is not known. Counted in this sample were almost 550,000 clones; 75% to 80% of them appeared once. Of the sample, about 0.013% is held by the ten largest clones. The sample was also reused in another study, on human thymus T cells. From the second report: The donors were immunologically healthy infants in Finland who had open corrective cardiac surgery for congenital heart defects. The thymus tissue came from surgical resects taken out during corrective cardiac surgery. Both the thymic and the peripheral blood repertoires appeared to show biased V and J gene segment usage. The related research reported highly overlapping thymic TCR repertoires among unrelated individuals. The study characterized TCR alpha and beta repertoires from about 8 infant thymus samples and four related peripheral blood samples. Donor ages ranging from roughly 7 to 250 days were recorded, and a handful of male and a couple of female infants were included in the cohort. After being mechanically released from the tissue, thymocytes were kept at -70 degrees C in pellets of about 10-32 million cells. A QIAsymphony instrument was used to extract genomic DNA from frozen cell pellets. TCRB and TCRAD loci were amplified from a standardized quantity of quality-controlled genomic DNA using the immunoSEQ multiplex PCR assay. The amplicons covered the V(D)J region and were long enough to include the CDR3 and to identify the V and J genes. The commercial immunoSEQ service was used to sequence amplicons on an Illumina platform. Primer bias and sequencing errors were corrected using previously described methods, and TCRAD and TCRB definitions followed the IMGT database. Analysis of the repertoires was done with immunoSEQ Analyzer 3.0 and VDJTools and included basic statistics, V/J segment usage, diversity estimates, rarefaction and pairwise overlap. Diversity was estimated using the Chao1, ChaoE, Efron-Thisted, Shannon and inverse Simpson indices, and was also estimated on datasets down-sampled to the size of the smallest sample. Repertoire overlap was assessed by strict matching of CDR3 nucleotide sequence, V gene and J gene, and clustering was done by Jaccard-based multidimensional scaling. On average, thymus samples yielded around 800,000 unique TCRB clonotypes, whereas blood samples yielded around 88,000.

This chain is built from TRBV11-2 and TRBJ2-7, with 13 middle bases fitting TRBD2. This TCR was recovered from a boy less than two years old with a congenital heart defect. Donor details come from another sample of the same person, matched by shared clones. The specimen was thymocytes. The CDR3 here reads CASSLDSTSGRAEQYF. The bases read TGTGCCAGCAGCTTAGATTCAACTAGCGGGAGGGCCGAGCAGTACTTC.